This T cell receptor beta chain comes out of a study of beta chain features in type 1 diabetes. Overall study findings and caveats: More deletions and fewer insertions at VDJ junctions were seen in type 1 diabetes patients.

The investigators reverse transcribed all of the isolated RNA, so they sequenced expressed TCRB transcripts. Method: immunoSEQ multiplex PCR; TCRdb's copy keeps in-frame clones and lacks some. The sample shows just over 600,000 clones, around 15% of them seen only once. Researchers reported sorting CD4+ naive, central memory, regulatory and stem cell-like memory cells via CD45RO/CCR7/CD25/CD127/CD95/CD27. The table lists this clone with a few counts. Its antigen remains unidentified. The V gene's germline CDR1 is SGHAT and CDR2 FQNNGV. V gave up 4 bases and J gave up 7 bases, with 27 bases separating them. The CDR3 length is 18 residues.

The source material was naive CD4+ T cells from blood. The receptor's source is a man younger than 35 in good health. The rearrangement joins TRBV11-2 to TRBJ2-3; tentative D call: TRBD2 (6 bases). The CDR3 DNA sequence: TGTGCCAGCAGCTATGGCACTACGTCCAGCGGGTACTTGAATACGCAGTATTTT. It specifies CASSYGTTSSGYLNTQYF.